Below are 21 T cell receptor beta chains sequenced from a single sample in a study of T cells in Graves' hyperthyroidism and ophthalmopathy. Amplified TCR beta CDR3 regions derived from RNA transcripts. First-round RT-PCR of the TCR CDR3 relied on the HTBI primer set. TCRdb recomputed calls from the multiplex PCR reads with MiXCR, one row per CDR3 protein. The table includes roughly 420,000 distinct CDR3 sequences, around a sixth detected once. The source material was blood. Every receptor here comes from a woman in her late teens or twenties with Graves' hyperthyroidism.

The chain recombines TRBV5-1 with TRBJ2-1; 11 bases line up with TRBD2. The germline CDR1 and CDR2 sequences are SGHRS and YFSETQ. Trimming cost V 4 bases and J 6 bases; bases outside gene matches: 9. This CDR3 contains 16 residues. The CDR3 region is CASSPLGTSGSNEQFF. The CDR3 nucleotides are TGCGCCAGCAGCCCACTTGGGACTAGCGGATCCAATGAGCAGTTCTTC.

The gene calls are TRBV19 and TRBJ2-7; no firm D call. The CDR3 consists of 13 residues. Per germline, CDR1 LNHDA and CDR2 SQIVND (reference sequence). Between the trimmed V and J ends, which lost 4 bases and 0 bases, there was a span of 7 bases. The CDR3 sequence is CASSNGPSYEQYF. CDR3 coding DNA: TGTGCCAGTAGTAATGGTCCCTCCTACGAGCAGTACTTC. The full variable domain, its missing parts supplied by reference TRBV19 and TRBJ2-7, is DGGITQSPKYLFRKEGQNVTLSCEQNLNHDAMYWYRQDPGQGLRLIYYSQIVNDFQKGDIAEGYSVSREKKESFPLTVTSAQKNPTAFYLCASSNGPSYEQYFGPGTRLTVT.

The gene calls are TRBV12-3 or TRBV12-4 and TRBJ1-1; 8 bases match TRBD1. V trimming: 7 bases; J trimming: 5 bases; junction bases outside the gene matches: 9. This CDR3 has 14 residues. CDR3 in DNA: TGTGCCAGCATCGTAACCAGGGGGCTGACTGAAGCTTTCTTT. It yields the protein CASIVTRGLTEAFF.

This clonotype appeared a few times. In this CDR3 the conserved last residue, phenylalanine or tryptophan, is missing, so a read error is likely. This chain uses TRBV5-1 with TRBJ2-3, with D possibly matching TRBD1 (5 bases). V gave up 9 bases and J gave up 0 bases, with 17 bases separating them. CDR1 SGHRS and CDR2 YFSETQ come from the germline V gene. The CDR3 is 15 amino acids. The CDR3 reads CATKDTTASTDTQYL. The CDR3 DNA sequence: TGCGCCACCAAGGACACCACCGCTAGCACAGATACGCAGTATCTT.

This clonotype turned up a few times. This chain's CDR3 is CASSATALGNTIYF. The CDR3 bases are TGTGCCAGCAGCGCCACAGCCCTTGGAAACACCATATATTTT. The V and J genes are TRBV7-9 and TRBJ1-3; D is undetermined. The CDR3 length is 14 residues. Trimming took 5 bases from V and 3 from J, leaving 11 bases between them. The germline gives CDR1 SEHNR, CDR2 FQNEAQ (reference sequence). Full variable domain (missing parts from reference TRBV7-9 and TRBJ1-3): DTGVSQNPRHKITKRGQNVTFRCDPISEHNRLYWYRQTLGQGPEFLTYFQNEAQLEKSRLLSDRFSAERPKGSFSTLEIQRTEQGDSAMYLCASSATALGNTIYFGEGSWLTVV.

About this clonotype itself: One base away lies a much larger clone, so this may be a sequencing read error. The rearrangement joins TRBV2 to TRBJ1-5; no definite D call. The CDR3 totals 14 residues. CDR1 and CDR2 from the germline V gene are SNHLY and FYNNEI. The CDR3 nucleotides are TGTGCCAACAGTGAACGGCATAGCAATCAGCCCCAGCATTTT. Translated: CANSERHSNQPQHF.

This clonotype was detected ten times or more. The chain carries TRBV3-1 and TRBJ2-1; D unclear. The V end was cut by 0 bases, the J end by 11 bases, with 11 bases between. The CDR3 has 13 residues. From germline, CDR1 is LGHDT and CDR2 YNNKEL (reference sequence). This CDR3 reads CASSQEPEGQQFF. The CDR3 DNA is TGTGCCAGCAGCCAAGAACCAGAAGGCCAGCAGTTCTTC.

The chain uses TRBV29-1 and TRBJ1-2; D may be TRBD1 (6 bases). The CDR3 extends over 12 amino acids. Trimming pared 7 bases from V and 0 bases from J, leaving 9 bases between. In germline, CDR1 is SQVTM, CDR2 ANQGSEA. CDR3 bases: TGCAGCGCGGGGGCAGCTAACTATGGCTACACCTTC. It codes for CSAGAANYGYTF.

This clonotype was recorded once. CDR3 residues: CASSGTSGRGNEQFF. CDR3 DNA sequence: TGTGCCAGCAGCGGGACTAGCGGGAGGGGCAATGAGCAGTTCTTC. The gene calls are TRBV7-9 and TRBJ2-1; 16 bases are shared with TRBD2. CDR1 is SEHNR and CDR2 is FQNEAQ in the germline V gene (reference sequence). V was clipped by 5 bases and J by 6 bases; unmatched bases: 1. This CDR3 is built from 15 residues.

The chain has TRBV12-3 or TRBV12-4 and TRBJ2-3; 12 nucleotides agree with TRBD2. V shed 4 bases and J 6 bases; nucleotides not matched to a gene: 8. This CDR3 comprises 16 residues. The CDR3 loop reads CASSYLTSGGGDTQYF. The CDR3 DNA follows: TGTGCCAGCAGTTATCTGACTAGCGGGGGAGGCGATACGCAGTATTTT.

About this clonotype itself: A read error may be the cause here, since a much bigger clone is one base away. Here the CDR3 omits its conserved ending phenylalanine or tryptophan, so a read error is the likely source. The chain links TRBV6-1 to TRBJ2-1, with TRBD2 identical over 12 bases. V was pared by 6 bases and J by 2 bases, with 5 bases of the junction left unmatched. The V gene's germline CDR1 is MNHNS and CDR2 SASEGT. This CDR3 has 16 amino acids. The CDR3 is CASREASGRAYNEQFL. The CDR3 DNA sequence: TGTGCCAGCAGGGAGGCTAGCGGGAGGGCCTACAATGAGCAGTTCCTC.

This clonotype was picked up many times. V gene TRBV10-3 combines with J gene TRBJ2-3; 7 bases agree with TRBD1. The CDR3 is made up of 13 amino acids. Losses at the gene ends were 8 bases for V and 2 bases for J; bases not matched to a gene: 4. CDR1 is ENHRY and CDR2 is SYGVKD in the germline V gene. The CDR3 DNA follows: TGTGCCATCGCCGGGACAGACACAGATACGCAGTATTTT. This encodes CAIAGTDTDTQYF.

The chain joins TRBV3-1 to TRBJ2-3; 13 bases match TRBD2. The CDR3 contains 16 residues. J was trimmed by 6 bases and V by 4 bases; bases with no gene match: 7. CDR1 is LGHDT and CDR2 is YNNKEL in the germline V gene (reference sequence). CDR3 sequence reads: CASSLRLAGGLDTQYF. Here the CDR3 DNA reads TGTGCCAGCAGCCTAAGACTAGCGGGGGGCCTGGATACGCAGTATTTT.

The chain links TRBV29-1 to TRBJ2-3; D perhaps matches TRBD1 (5 bases). The germline V gene has CDR1 SQVTM and CDR2 ANQGSEA. The germline V and J ends were trimmed by 3 bases and 1 base, with 11 bases remaining between them. The CDR3 extends over 14 amino acids. CDR3 bases: TGCAGCGTTGAGGGTGACAGCCGCACAGATACGCAGTATTTT. This gives the protein CSVEGDSRTDTQYF.

A few counts support this clonotype. V usage is TRBV9 and J usage is TRBJ2-2; the match to TRBD1 covers 7 bases. Germline loops: CDR1 SGDLS, CDR2 YYNGEE. This CDR3 comprises 13 residues. J was trimmed by 3 bases and V by 7 bases; bases with no gene match: 3. The CDR3 protein is CASGTVHTGELFF. CDR3 DNA: TGTGCCAGCGGGACAGTGCACACCGGGGAGCTGTTTTTT.

This clonotype was seen many times. The V and J genes are TRBV11-2 and TRBJ2-3; 7 bases are a match to TRBD2. With V trimmed by 2 bases and J by 3 bases, 5 bases remained unmatched. From germline, CDR1 is SGHAT and CDR2 FQNNGV. The CDR3 is made up of 15 amino acids. CDR3 DNA: TGTGCCAGCAGCTTATTGATTAGCGGGACAGATACGCAGTATTTT. It codes for CASSLLISGTDTQYF.

This clonotype was seen ten or more times. The V and J genes are TRBV3-1 and TRBJ1-2; TRBD1 matches at 10 bases. The V segment lost 1 base and the J segment 4 bases; nucleotides outside the gene matches: 6. The germline CDR1 and CDR2 sequences are LGHDT and YNNKEL (reference sequence). The CDR3 loop spans 16 amino acids. CDR3 bases: TGTGCCAGCAGCCAAGGGAGACAGGGGGCTTTCTATGGCTACACCTTC. Its protein product is CASSQGRQGAFYGYTF.

This chain joins TRBV6-2 or TRBV6-3 and TRBJ1-2; 11 positions agree with TRBD1. The germline V gene encodes CDR1 MNHEY and CDR2 SVGEGT. After removal of 6 bases from V and 8 bases from J, the junction contained 8 bases not matched to a gene. The CDR3 length is 14 residues. CDR3 loop: CASRGGQGAWGYTF. CDR3 sequence (DNA): TGTGCCAGCAGGGGTGGACAGGGGGCGTGGGGCTACACCTTC.

This clonotype was seen ten or more times. The chain uses TRBV15 and TRBJ1-2, with D hard to call. CDR3 length: 14 amino acids. Germline CDR1 and CDR2: LNHNV and YYDKDF (reference sequence). V lost 5 bases and J lost 6, with 16 bases in between. The CDR3: CATSPWAQGDGYTF. Written as DNA, the CDR3 is TGTGCCACCAGCCCGTGGGCCCAAGGCGATGGCTACACCTTC.

V is TRBV28 and J is TRBJ2-5; D perhaps matches TRBD2 (6 bases). This CDR3 has 16 amino acids. Germline V CDR1 and CDR2: MDHEN, SYDVKM. V was cut by 4 bases and J by 4 bases, with 19 bases left in between. CDR3 bases: TGTGCCAGCAGTTCCCTTACAGCGGGTGGGGGAGAGACCCAGTACTTC. As protein: CASSSLTAGGGETQYF.

This clonotype was observed a handful of times. The chain is built from TRBV19 and TRBJ1-2, with 7 bases fitting TRBD1. The CDR3 has 13 residues. With V trimmed by 6 bases and J by 7 bases, 8 bases remained unmatched. Germline V gene data show CDR1 as LNHDA and CDR2 as SQIVND (reference sequence). CDR3 region: CASSSKTGSGYTF. CDR3 DNA: TGTGCCAGTAGCTCTAAGACAGGGAGTGGCTACACCTTC.